Listed here are 15 T cell receptor beta chains from one sample, sequenced in a study of vaccination and CD4 T cells after COVID-19. Sequence data for DNA of cultured CD4+ T cells were generated by the Oncomine TCR Beta short-read assay. MiXCR was run by TCRdb on the PCR reads, yielding one entry per CDR3 protein. The repertoire holds about 19,000 distinct CDR3 sequences, 60% to 70% seen once, with 7.8% in the top ten. Treatment specified: roughly ten-day PBMC culture with coronavirus spike peptide pools or control peptides (ViraFEST assay). Antigens for these TCRs are unknown. The sequencing sample was made of CD4+ T cells from blood, cultured in vitro. Receptors originate from a human donor who had recovered from COVID-19.

This clonotype was seen a few times. The chain uses TRBV10-1 and TRBJ2-2; 7 positions match TRBD2. The ends lost 4 bases at V and 3 bases at J; junction bases unmatched: 2. Per the germline V gene, CDR1 is WNHNN and CDR2 is SYGVQD (reference sequence). This CDR3 is built from 14 residues. In DNA form, the CDR3 reads TGCGCCAGCAGTGGGGACTACTACACCGGGGAGCTGTTTTTT. This codes for CASSGDYYTGELFF.

In the case of this clonotype: The junction departs from germline at one end; a sequencing error may be responsible. V usage is TRBV6-1 and J usage is TRBJ1-2; D may be TRBD1 (5 bases). The CDR3 spans 14 residues. Germline V lookup: CDR1 MNHNS, CDR2 SASEGT. CDR3 protein: CVSSETQGDAGYTF. CDR3 nucleotide sequence: TGTGTCAGCAGTGAAACCCAAGGGGACGCCGGCTACACCTTC.

The chain joins TRBV7-9 to TRBJ1-1, with a tentative D call TRBD1 (6 bases). The CDR3 has 15 amino acids. CDR1 and CDR2 from the germline V gene are SEHNR and FQNEAQ (reference sequence). V was pared by 5 bases and J by 3 bases, with 16 bases between. CDR3 in DNA: TGTGCCAGCAGCCCAGGGTTTGGGGGCTACACTGAAGCTTTCTTT. This encodes CASSPGFGGYTEAFF.

V usage is TRBV7-9 and J usage is TRBJ2-7; possibly TRBD2 for D (6 bases). The CDR3 extends over 12 amino acids. Trimming stripped 4 bases from V and 7 bases from J, with 11 bases between. Germline V CDR1 and CDR2: SEHNR, FQNEAQ (reference sequence). This CDR3 reads CASSSNAGEQYF. CDR3 in DNA: TGTGCCAGCAGCTCAAATGCGGGGGAGCAGTACTTC. Together with reference TRBV7-9 and TRBJ2-7, the CDR3 gives the full variable domain: DTGVSQNPRHKITKRGQNVTFRCDPISEHNRLYWYRQTLGQGPEFLTYFQNEAQLEKSRLLSDRFSAERPKGSFSTLEIQRTEQGDSAMYLCASSSNAGEQYFGPGTRLTVT.

V usage is TRBV18 and J usage is TRBJ2-1, with D uncertain. The V end was cut by 3 bases, the J end by 4 bases, with 10 bases between. Germline CDR1 is KGHSH and CDR2 is LQKENI. The length of the CDR3 is 14 residues. The CDR3 DNA follows: TGTGCCAGCTCACCCCTGGGTGGGTACAATGAGCAGTTCTTC. Translating gives CASSPLGGYNEQFF.

This sequence joins TRBV11-2 and TRBJ2-5; no clear D gene. The germline CDR1 and CDR2 sequences are SGHAT and FQNNGV. CDR3 length: 13 residues. V shed 9 bases and J shed 4 bases, with 15 bases lying between them. This CDR3 is CASTNTARETQYF. CDR3 coding DNA: TGTGCCAGTACCAACACAGCGAGAGAGACCCAGTACTTC.

This clonotype ranks as large. CDR3 DNA: TGCAGTGCTAGTTCTGGGGGAGCGTCCTACAATGAGCAGTTCTTC. Amino acid sequence: CSASSGGASYNEQFF. The chain joins TRBV20-1 to TRBJ2-1; either TRBD1 or TRBD2 may fit D (5 bases each). CDR3 length: 15 residues. The germline V gene encodes CDR1 DFQATT and CDR2 SNEGSKA (reference sequence). Trimming left V 3 bases short and J 1 base short, with 13 bases between.

The chain recombines TRBV11-1 with TRBJ2-5, with D possibly TRBD1 on 6 matching bases. The V end was cut by 5 bases, the J end by 5 bases, with 12 bases between. Germline loops: CDR1 SGHAT, CDR2 FQDESV (reference sequence). This CDR3 region has 13 residues. The CDR3 reads CASSNQGPETQYF. The CDR3 nucleotides are TGTGCCAGCAGCAATCAGGGGCCGGAGACCCAGTACTTC.

The chain recombines TRBV10-3 with TRBJ2-3; tentative D call: TRBD2 (5 bases). V was clipped by 3 bases and J by 0 bases, with 16 bases between them. This CDR3 has 17 residues. Germline CDR1 and CDR2: ENHRY and SYGVKD. CDR3: CAISEENSGISTDTQYF. DNA for the CDR3: TGTGCCATCAGTGAAGAGAACAGCGGAATTAGCACAGATACGCAGTATTTT.

The chain has TRBV11-3 and TRBJ2-2; a possible D gene is TRBD1 (5 bases). V lost 6 bases and J lost 6, with 14 bases in between. Germline CDR1 and CDR2: SGHNT and YENEEA. The CDR3 runs to 14 residues. CDR3 sequence reads: CASRTQGAAGELFF. The CDR3 DNA reads TGTGCCAGCAGGACTCAAGGGGCCGCCGGGGAGCTGTTTTTT.

This clonotype was found a few times. The CDR3 DNA reads as TGTGCCAGCTCCCCGGGACAGGGTCACAATCAGCCCCAGCATTTT. Translating gives CASSPGQGHNQPQHF. V gene TRBV6-1 combines with J gene TRBJ1-5; 9 bases are a match to TRBD1. Germline V CDR1 and CDR2: MNHNS, SASEGT. This CDR3 is 15 amino acids long. V was clipped by 8 bases and J by 3 bases; unmatched bases: 8.

This rearrangement joins TRBV19 to TRBJ1-3; 7 nucleotides agree with TRBD1. Germline-derived CDR1 and CDR2 are LNHDA and SQIVND (reference sequence). The ends lost 8 bases at V and 4 bases at J; junction bases unmatched: 5. This CDR3 spans 13 amino acids. The CDR3 DNA sequence: TGTGCCAGTTACAGGGGATCAGGAAACACCATATATTTT. It specifies CASYRGSGNTIYF.

The chain is built from TRBV27 and TRBJ2-7, with D possibly matching TRBD1 (6 bases). The V gene lost 3 bases and the J gene lost 2 bases, with 14 bases spanning the gap. Germline CDR1 is MNHEY and CDR2 is SMNVEV (reference sequence). The CDR3 runs 15 residues. CDR3 sequence reads: CASSFHQGRTYEQYF. The CDR3, as DNA: TGTGCCAGCAGTTTCCACCAGGGGCGGACCTACGAGCAGTACTTC.

The chain employs TRBV20-1 and TRBJ1-1; no firm D call. CDR3 length: 14 amino acids. Germline V gene sequence: CDR1 DFQATT, CDR2 SNEGSKA (reference sequence). V was clipped by 2 bases and J by 1 base, with 11 bases between them. The CDR3 loop reads CSARSLDSNTEAFF. CDR3 nucleotide sequence: TGCAGTGCTAGATCCCTGGATTCGAACACTGAAGCTTTCTTT.

This sequence joins TRBV2 and TRBJ1-2; maybe TRBD1 (5 bases). This CDR3 is 13 amino acids long. The ends were cut back, 8 bases at V and 3 bases at J, with 13 bases in the middle. Per germline, CDR1 SNHLY and CDR2 FYNNEI. The CDR3 is CASDGGVDYGYTF. The CDR3 region has the DNA TGTGCCAGCGATGGAGGGGTGGACTATGGCTACACCTTC.